The sequence of this T cell receptor beta chain was determined in a study of blood T cell repertoires in COVID-19. The data were produced by immunoSEQ multiplex PCR, yet TCRdb's version contains in-frame clones alone and is incomplete. Of 200,000 to 250,000 clones in the sample, around nine tenths were seen once. V lost 3 bases and J lost 3; bases outside the gene matches: 7. This CDR3 region has 18 residues. Germline V lookup: CDR1 LNHNV, CDR2 YYDKDF (reference sequence). The sequence derives from a man aged 55-75 years with acute or convalescent COVID-19. What was sequenced was peripheral blood. The V gene is TRBV15, the J gene TRBJ2-1; 14 nucleotides match TRBD2. The CDR3 region is CATSRTSGGAFFYNEQFF. Written as DNA, the CDR3 is TGTGCCACCAGCAGGACTAGCGGGGGGGCCTTTTTCTACAATGAGCAGTTCTTC.